These 6 T cell receptor beta chains came from one sample sequenced in a study of PD-1 blockade in classical Hodgkin lymphoma. Here immunoSEQ multiplex PCR was the method, and the copy in TCRdb shows in-frame clones only, minus some. In the table there are around 7,500 clones, 60% to 85% of which are singletons. Every patient was affected by relapse after autologous stem cell transplantation, while exposure to brentuximab vedotin was not uniform. The sample in question was peripheral blood mononuclear cells (PBMCs), obtained before the second cycle of nivolumab. The receptors stem from a human donor with classical Hodgkin lymphoma.

The rearrangement links TRBV11-3 to TRBJ2-2; 9 bases agree with TRBD1. The germline V gene has CDR1 SGHNT and CDR2 YENEEA. V lost 6 bases, J lost 4 bases, and 9 bases stayed unmatched. CDR3 length equals 16 residues. Here the CDR3 reads CASREGTGIGTGELFF. The CDR3 nucleotides read TGTGCCAGCAGGGAGGGGACAGGGATAGGCACCGGGGAGCTGTTTTTT.

J is TRBJ1-1 and V is TRBV27; perhaps TRBD1 as D (5 bases). The CDR3 runs to 15 residues. Trimming shortened V by 0 bases and J by 7 bases, and 15 bases separated the two germline ends. Germline values: CDR1 MNHEY, CDR2 SMNVEV (reference sequence). This CDR3 reads CASSLSFPGTIEAFF. The CDR3 nucleotides read TGTGCCAGCAGTTTATCGTTTCCAGGGACTATTGAAGCTTTCTTT.

The rearrangement joins TRBV5-1 to TRBJ1-5; possibly TRBD1 for D (5 bases). V lost 1 base and J lost 4, with 12 bases in between. Per the germline V gene, CDR1 is SGHRS and CDR2 is YFSETQ. The CDR3 totals 15 residues. As DNA, the CDR3 is TGCGCCAGCAGCTTGACCCCAGGGCAAAATCAGCCCCAGCATTTT. Encoded protein: CASSLTPGQNQPQHF.

V gene TRBV30 combines with J gene TRBJ1-2; D might be TRBD1 (6 bases). Between the trimmed V and J ends, which lost 5 bases and 7 bases, there was a span of 11 bases. The CDR3 has 11 residues. CDR1 and CDR2 from the germline V gene are GTSNPN and SVGIG (reference sequence). In DNA, the CDR3 is TGTGCCTGGGCACAGGGAGCTGGCTACACCTTC. It is translated as CAWAQGAGYTF.

The chain has TRBV11-2 and TRBJ2-1; no definite D call. The germline V gene encodes CDR1 SGHAT and CDR2 FQNNGV. The CDR3 sequence is 12 residues long. V gave up 4 bases and J gave up 7 bases, with 8 bases separating them. The CDR3 DNA reads as TGTGCCAGCAGCTCCTCGGTTAATGAGCAGTTCTTC. It translates to CASSSSVNEQFF.

This chain connects TRBV7-6 to TRBJ1-5; D is uncertain. Germline loops: CDR1 SGHVS, CDR2 FNYEAQ. The CDR3 contains 13 residues. V was trimmed by 5 bases and J by 6 bases, leaving 11 bases between them. CDR3 DNA: TGTGCCAGCAGCCTAGATACCTCTCAGCCCCAGCATTTT. Its protein is CASSLDTSQPQHF.